This T cell receptor (beta chain) stems from a study of shared clonotypes between healthy human individuals. Study in general: Each donor's CD4 naive and CD4 memory cells filled three plates apiece, CD8 naive two, and CD8 memory one. Whole-study results and caveats: Represented diversity, genetic and exposure-history alike, was limited by few donors.

In the original analysis: Junction-only sequences produced by ImmunoSEQ had no quality scores, so filtering differed. TCRdb's copy holds only in-frame clones and misses some; the assay was immunoSEQ multiplex PCR. V and J calls and clone size are as listed in that table; D and trimming were resolved from the DNA. The top ten clones hold more than 0.55% of a sample with over a million clones, more than 75% of them seen once. As regards this clone: Its antigen remains unknown.

Germline V lookup: CDR1 SEHNR, CDR2 FQNEAQ (reference sequence). This CDR3 contains 12 residues. The junction had 7 bases not matched to a gene; V was cut back by 5 bases and J by 11 bases. The sample consisted of memory CD4+ T cells from PBMCs. Subset denoted: CD45RA-negative fraction. The gene calls are TRBV7-9 and TRBJ1-1; 8 bases line up with TRBD1. This receptor was obtained from a man aged 18-30 years in good health. Some clones in this sample may be carry-over from other donors' samples. CDR3 sequence (DNA): TGTGCCAGCAGCGCAACCGGGACAGGTGCTTTCTTT. Translating gives CASSATGTGAFF.